This passage covers 27 T cell receptor beta chains from one sample sequenced in a study of control samples from healthy donors and cancer patients. The protocol was immunoSEQ multiplex PCR, while the TCRdb copy is restricted to in-frame clones and leaves out a portion. The sample includes approximately 130,000 clones, approximately 87% of them seen just once. Sequences were obtained from blood. The receptor source for this set is a man between 60 and 75 years old in good health.

The chain has TRBV3-1 (or the pseudogene TRBV3-2) and TRBJ1-4; no definite D call. The length of the CDR3 is 15 residues. With 0 bases removed from V and 5 bases from J, the gap between germline ends came to 10 bases. Germline CDR1 is LGHDT and CDR2 is YNNKEL (reference sequence). The CDR3 reads CASSQDPPENEKLFF. The CDR3 nucleotides are TGTGCCAGCAGCCAAGATCCGCCGGAAAATGAAAAACTGTTTTTT.

The rearrangement links TRBV20-1 to TRBJ1-1; D unclear. Germline lookup yields CDR1 DFQATT and CDR2 SNEGSKA (reference sequence). Deletions cut 0 bases from V and 3 bases from J, with 2 bases between. This CDR3 contains 11 residues. The CDR3 coding sequence is TGCAGTGCTAGAGAGGACACTGAAGCTTTCTTT. Translated: CSAREDTEAFF.

The chain links TRBV10-1 to TRBJ2-2; no definite D call. Germline V lookup: CDR1 WNHNN, CDR2 SYGVQD (reference sequence). Trimming shortened V by 2 bases and J by 4 bases, and 5 bases separated the two germline ends. There are 13 residues in the CDR3. DNA of the CDR3: TGCGCCAGCAGTGAGGGGTCCACCGGGGAGCTGTTTTTT. It encodes CASSEGSTGELFF.

The gene calls are TRBV5-5 and TRBJ2-7, with TRBD2 matching 8 bases. V was pared by 4 bases and J by 4 bases, with 10 bases of the junction left unmatched. Germline CDR1 reads SGHKS; CDR2 reads YYEKEE (reference sequence). CDR3 size: 15 residues. The CDR3 DNA sequence: TGTGCCAGCAGCCAGGACCCGGGGGGGAGATACGAGCAGTACTTC. Protein: CASSQDPGGRYEQYF.

A few counts support this clone. The V and J genes are TRBV1 and TRBJ1-1. TRBV1 is assigned pseudogene status. The CDR3 totals 14 residues. The CDR3 here is CTSSQDGRNTEAFF. The DNA for the CDR3 is TGCACCAGCAGCCAAGACGGGAGGAACACTGAAGCTTTCTTT.

The chain couples TRBV28 to TRBJ2-3; D may be TRBD1 or TRBD2 (6 bases each). The germline V gene encodes CDR1 MDHEN and CDR2 SYDVKM. V was trimmed by 3 bases and J by 5 bases, leaving 21 bases between them. The CDR3 has 17 amino acids. For the CDR3, the DNA is TGTGCCAGCAGTTTGTGGCAGACGGGGGCATCGGGAGATACGCAGTATTTT. It yields the protein CASSLWQTGASGDTQYF.

The chain has TRBV3-1 (or the pseudogene TRBV3-2) and TRBJ2-1; 8 nucleotides align to TRBD2. The CDR3 runs 16 residues. Germline CDR1 reads LGHDT; CDR2 reads YNNKEL (reference sequence). The V segment lost 4 bases and the J segment 4 bases; nucleotides outside the gene matches: 9. The CDR3 protein is CASSLSFSGVYNEQFF. The CDR3 DNA reads TGTGCCAGCAGCCTCTCCTTTAGCGGGGTTTACAATGAGCAGTTCTTC.

For this clone: Other DNA sequences within the sample encode an identical CDR3. The rearrangement uses TRBV3-1 (or the pseudogene TRBV3-2) and TRBJ1-3; 7 bases map to TRBD1. Germline V gene data show CDR1 as LGHDT and CDR2 as YNNKEL (reference sequence). V lost 4 bases to trimming and J lost 0 bases; unmatched junction nucleotides: 3. The CDR3 has 15 residues. This CDR3 reads CASSLGTVSGNTIYF. The CDR3 bases are TGTGCCAGCAGCCTAGGGACAGTCTCTGGAAACACCATATATTTT.

The V gene is TRBV6-5, the J gene TRBJ2-6; unclear D gene. Between the trimmed V and J ends, which lost 6 bases and 3 bases, there was a span of 12 bases. CDR3 length equals 15 residues. Germline V gene lookup returns CDR1 MNHEY and CDR2 SVGAGI. CDR3 sequence: CASRLEAVGANVLTF. The CDR3 region has the DNA TGTGCCAGCAGACTTGAGGCAGTTGGGGCCAACGTCCTGACTTTC.

The chain is built from TRBV11-2 and TRBJ1-2; the match to TRBD1 covers 9 bases. From germline, CDR1 is SGHAT and CDR2 FQNNGV. This CDR3 has 15 residues. V lost 5 bases and J lost 8; bases outside the gene matches: 12. Written as DNA, the CDR3 is TGTGCCAGCAGCCCCTGGACAGGGGTAAGCGGAGGCTACACCTTC. It codes for CASSPWTGVSGGYTF.

The J gene is TRBJ1-4, the V gene TRBV19; no definite D call. Germline lookup yields CDR1 LNHDA and CDR2 SQIVND (reference sequence). The CDR3 spans 15 residues. V lost 4 bases, J lost 8 bases, and 17 bases lay in between. The CDR3 coding sequence is TGTGCCAGTAGTACCCCCGGCGGGGTTGAGGAAAAACTGTTTTTT. Its protein is CASSTPGGVEEKLFF.

The V gene is TRBV11-2, the J gene TRBJ1-1; D unclear. Germline CDR1 is SGHAT and CDR2 is FQNNGV. This CDR3 spans 14 amino acids. V gave up 2 bases and J gave up 6 bases, with 13 bases separating them. The CDR3 spells CASSLSLGSAEAFF. CDR3 sequence (DNA): TGTGCCAGCAGCTTAAGTCTGGGGAGCGCTGAAGCTTTCTTT.

The gene calls are TRBV4-1 and TRBJ1-1; tentatively, D is TRBD1 (5 bases). This CDR3 contains 13 residues. Germline V gene lookup returns CDR1 MGHRA and CDR2 YSYEKL. V was trimmed by 1 base and J by 7 bases, leaving 10 bases between them. The CDR3 DNA sequence: TGCGCCAGCAGCCAAGTGCCACAGGTTGAAGCTTTCTTT. It specifies CASSQVPQVEAFF.

The CDR3 here is CASRTRHSRGSADTQYF. In nucleotides, the CDR3 is TGTGCCAGCAGGACCAGACACAGCAGAGGGTCCGCAGATACGCAGTATTTT. The J gene is TRBJ2-3, the V gene TRBV27; the D gene is possibly TRBD2 (5 bases). This CDR3 comprises 17 residues. V was shortened by 6 bases and J by 4 bases, with 23 bases between the two germline ends. Germline V gene sequence: CDR1 MNHEY, CDR2 SMNVEV (reference sequence).

The V call is TRBV28, the J call TRBJ1-2; 8 bases agree with TRBD1. Germline V gene lookup returns CDR1 MDHEN and CDR2 SYDVKM. V dropped 6 bases and J dropped 0; count of bases not matched to a gene: 12. The length of the CDR3 is 17 residues. CDR3 sequence: CASSHRTGKVANYGYTF. DNA for the CDR3: TGTGCCAGCAGCCACCGGACAGGGAAGGTGGCTAACTATGGCTACACCTTC.

The rearrangement joins TRBV18 to TRBJ2-5; D perhaps matches TRBD1 (5 bases). The V end was cut by 1 base, the J end by 1 base, with 7 bases between. Germline CDR1 reads KGHSH; CDR2 reads LQKENI. There are 14 residues in the CDR3. CDR3 amino acids: CASSPLRAQETQYF. Written as DNA, the CDR3 is TGTGCCAGCTCACCACTCAGGGCCCAAGAGACCCAGTACTTC.

The V call is TRBV7-8, the J call TRBJ2-7, with 11 bases lining up with TRBD2. After removal of 3 bases from V and 2 bases from J, the junction contained 0 bases not matched to a gene. The CDR3 spans 14 residues. Germline CDR1 reads SGHVS; CDR2 reads FQNEAQ. CDR3 loop: CASSFSGGAYEQYF. The CDR3 DNA sequence: TGTGCCAGCAGCTTTAGCGGGGGGGCCTACGAGCAGTACTTC.

V is TRBV10-1 and J is TRBJ1-5; tentatively, D is TRBD1 (6 bases). Germline assignment: CDR1 WNHNN and CDR2 SYGVQD (reference sequence). The V and J ends lost 8 bases and 2 bases respectively, with 22 bases between them. The CDR3 spans 17 residues. CDR3 residues: CASEGEGVLLCNQPQHF. The CDR3 DNA is TGCGCCAGCGAAGGGGAGGGGGTTTTACTATGCAATCAGCCCCAGCATTTT.

This chain joins TRBV28 and TRBJ2-7; no clear D. The CDR3 length is 11 residues. Germline V gives CDR1 MDHEN, CDR2 SYDVKM. V shed 6 bases and J shed 3 bases, with 6 bases lying between them. The CDR3, as DNA: TGTGCCAGCAGCCACCTCTACGAGCAGTACTTC. Encoded protein: CASSHLYEQYF.

This sequence joins TRBV4-3 and TRBJ2-1; 10 nucleotides agree with TRBD1. Germline V gene data show CDR1 as LGHNA and CDR2 as YSLEER. CDR3 length: 14 residues. V trimming: 5 bases; J trimming: 8 bases; junction bases outside the gene matches: 6. In nucleotides, the CDR3 is TGCGCCAGCAGCTCCCGGACAGGGGGGCATGAGCAGTTCTTC. Its protein is CASSSRTGGHEQFF.

This clone was recorded only once. The chain links TRBV6-4 to TRBJ1-2; D is ambiguous. The CDR3 extends over 15 amino acids. V was shortened by 6 bases and J by 5 bases, with 19 bases between the two germline ends. Germline-derived CDR1 and CDR2 are MRHNA and SNTAGT. As DNA, the CDR3 is TGTGCCAGCAGCTCGGACGGATCTTCTTTATATGGCTACACCTTC. This sequence encodes CASSSDGSSLYGYTF.

This chain links TRBV10-1 with TRBJ1-2, with TRBD1 identical over 9 bases. CDR1 is WNHNN, CDR2 SYGVQD, per germline (reference sequence). The CDR3 consists of 15 residues. V dropped 3 bases and J dropped 2; count of bases not matched to a gene: 4. CDR3 sequence: CASSDTGTGNYGYTF. CDR3 DNA: TGCGCCAGCAGTGACACCGGGACAGGGAACTATGGCTACACCTTC.

The chain carries TRBV18 and TRBJ1-5, with TRBD1 matching 10 bases. V was pared by 5 bases and J by 1 base, with 5 bases of the junction left unmatched. Germline CDR1 reads KGHSH; CDR2 reads LQKENI. The length of the CDR3 is 16 residues. The DNA for the CDR3 is TGTGCCAGCTCAAACAGACAGGGGGCGAGCAATCAGCCCCAGCATTTT. Its protein product is CASSNRQGASNQPQHF.

V is TRBV29-1 and J is TRBJ1-1; perhaps TRBD1 as D (5 bases). This CDR3 spans 12 amino acids. V shed 6 bases and J shed 3 bases, with 11 bases lying between them. Germline V gives CDR1 SQVTM, CDR2 ANQGSEA. CDR3 DNA: TGCAGCGTGAAACGGGGGTACACTGAAGCTTTCTTT. This encodes CSVKRGYTEAFF.

The rearrangement joins TRBV6-1 to TRBJ1-6; D is perhaps TRBD1 (6 bases). The V gene lost 2 bases and the J gene lost 9 bases, with 17 bases spanning the gap. CDR1 is MNHNS, CDR2 SASEGT, per germline. This CDR3 has 16 residues. CDR3 sequence (DNA): TGTGCCAGCAGTGAATCCTACAGGGTCTCGAGTTCACCCCTCCACTTT. It yields the protein CASSESYRVSSSPLHF.

CDR3 nucleotide sequence: TGTGCCAGCAGCTTGCATTCGACAGGGGTGGACCGAAATCAGCCCCAGCATTTT. This codes for CASSLHSTGVDRNQPQHF. This chain uses TRBV5-6 with TRBJ1-5; 8 positions match TRBD1. V was pared by 1 base and J by 4 bases, with 13 bases of the junction left unmatched. The CDR3 length is 18 residues. Germline V gene lookup returns CDR1 SGHDT and CDR2 YYEEEE.

The rearrangement joins TRBV6-2 or TRBV6-3 to TRBJ2-7; TRBD2 might be the D (5 bases). The germline CDR1 and CDR2 sequences are MNHEY and SVGEGT. This CDR3 has 15 residues. With 8 bases removed from V and 0 bases from J, the gap between germline ends came to 17 bases. The CDR3 loop reads CASRPTLARSYEQYF. CDR3 DNA: TGTGCCAGCCGCCCTACGCTAGCTCGCTCCTACGAGCAGTACTTC.